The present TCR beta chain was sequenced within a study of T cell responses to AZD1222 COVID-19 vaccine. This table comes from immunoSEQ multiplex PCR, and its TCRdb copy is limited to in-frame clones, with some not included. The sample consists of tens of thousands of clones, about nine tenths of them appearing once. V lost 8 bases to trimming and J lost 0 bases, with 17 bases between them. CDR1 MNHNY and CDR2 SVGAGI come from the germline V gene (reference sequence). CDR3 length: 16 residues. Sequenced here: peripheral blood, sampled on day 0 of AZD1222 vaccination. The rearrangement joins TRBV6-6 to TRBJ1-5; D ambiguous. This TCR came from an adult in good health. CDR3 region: CASFQNTAFSNQPQHF. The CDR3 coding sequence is TGTGCCAGCTTCCAAAACACAGCGTTTAGCAATCAGCCCCAGCATTTT.